The 21 T cell receptor beta chains given below trace back to one sample, sequenced in a study of T cells in Graves' hyperthyroidism and ophthalmopathy. TCR beta CDR3 sequences were amplified from RNA transcripts. A set of HTBI primers served as the primers for a first-round RT-PCR of the TCR CDR3. MiXCR was run by TCRdb on the multiplex PCR reads, yielding one entry per CDR3 protein. The table lists roughly 500,000 distinct CDR3 sequences, 15% to 20% of them singletons. Sequencing was performed on blood. The origin of the receptors is a woman aged 25 to 39 with Graves' ophthalmopathy.

A few counts support this clonotype. The CDR3 coding sequence is TGCAGTGCTACGCCCGGGACAAGTAACAATCAGCCCCAGCATTTT. Translated: CSATPGTSNNQPQHF. The chain carries TRBV20-1 and TRBJ1-5; a possible D gene is TRBD1 (6 bases). The germline gives CDR1 DFQATT, CDR2 SNEGSKA (reference sequence). This CDR3 spans 15 amino acids. Trimming cost V 4 bases and J 3 bases, with 16 bases left between them.

The table lists this clonotype with many counts. The chain recombines TRBV28 with TRBJ1-4; tentatively, D is TRBD1 (5 bases). Germline assignment: CDR1 MDHEN and CDR2 SYDVKM. V dropped 5 bases and J dropped 3 bases, with 13 bases sitting between them. This CDR3 has 15 amino acids. The CDR3 DNA reads TGTGCCAGCAGTCCCGGGGGTGGGGCTAATGAAAAACTGTTTTTT. Translating it yields CASSPGGGANEKLFF.

In this sample, this clonotype turned up many times. V gene TRBV20-1 combines with J gene TRBJ2-7; possibly TRBD1 for D (5 bases). In germline, CDR1 is DFQATT, CDR2 SNEGSKA (reference sequence). The CDR3 is 12 residues long. Trimming left V 1 base short and J 5 bases short, with 9 bases between. The CDR3 loop reads CSARAPGNEQYF. The CDR3 bases are TGCAGTGCTAGAGCCCCAGGGAACGAGCAGTACTTC.

This clonotype was seen repeatedly, ten times or more. V gene TRBV28 combines with J gene TRBJ2-7; 8 bases map to TRBD1. Germline V gives CDR1 MDHEN, CDR2 SYDVKM. CDR3 length: 14 residues. Losses at the gene ends were 5 bases for V and 4 bases for J; bases not matched to a gene: 7. CDR3 region: CASSQWTGWYEQYF. As DNA, the CDR3 is TGTGCCAGCAGTCAATGGACAGGGTGGTACGAGCAGTACTTC.

The chain links TRBV4-3 to TRBJ1-6; 9 nucleotides line up with TRBD1. The CDR3 is 18 residues long. Germline CDR1 LGHNA, CDR2 YSLEER. Losses at the gene ends were 0 bases for V and 9 bases for J; bases not matched to a gene: 12. The CDR3 is CASSQEPVQGASTSPLHF. Here the CDR3 DNA reads TGCGCCAGCAGCCAAGAGCCAGTACAGGGGGCGTCAACTTCACCCCTCCACTTT.

This clonotype was seen ten or more times. V and J are TRBV3-1 and TRBJ1-5; D might be TRBD1 (5 bases). CDR1 and CDR2 from the germline V gene are LGHDT and YNNKEL (reference sequence). There are 12 residues in the CDR3. V lost 8 bases, J lost 2 bases, and 7 bases lay in between. The CDR3: CASGGGNQPQHF. The CDR3 DNA is TGTGCCAGCGGGGGGGGCAATCAGCCCCAGCATTTT.

The rearrangement joins TRBV5-4 to TRBJ2-1, with 12 bases aligning to TRBD2. After removal of 4 bases from V and 9 bases from J, the junction contained 8 bases not matched to a gene. The CDR3 totals 15 residues. Germline lookup yields CDR1 SGHNT and CDR2 YYREEE (reference sequence). This CDR3 is CASSPRLAGEREQFF. The CDR3 DNA sequence: TGTGCCAGCAGCCCCAGACTAGCGGGAGAACGTGAGCAGTTCTTC.

The chain couples TRBV7-2 to TRBJ1-3; possible D gene TRBD1, 6 bases. The germline V gene encodes CDR1 SGHTA and CDR2 FQGNSA. There are 14 residues in the CDR3. Trimming removed 2 bases at V and 3 bases at J, with 8 bases between. For the CDR3, the DNA is TGTGCCAGCAGCTTAACAGGGTTTGGAAACACCATATATTTT. As protein: CASSLTGFGNTIYF.

J is TRBJ2-7 and V is TRBV20-1; TRBD1 matches 7 bases. Germline CDR1 is DFQATT and CDR2 is SNEGSKA (reference sequence). CDR3 length: 15 amino acids. V lost 6 bases, J lost 5 bases, and 16 bases stayed unmatched. The CDR3 sequence is CSAQSTRQGLHEQYF. CDR3 nucleotide sequence: TGCAGTGCACAATCAACAAGACAGGGTCTCCACGAGCAGTACTTC.

This clonotype was observed at least ten times. The chain couples TRBV20-1 to TRBJ2-5, with D possibly being TRBD1 or TRBD2 (6 bases each). The ends were cut back, 2 bases at V and 5 bases at J, with 24 bases in the middle. In germline, CDR1 is DFQATT, CDR2 SNEGSKA (reference sequence). The CDR3 runs to 17 residues. The CDR3 DNA is TGCAGTGCTAGATTTGGAGCAGGACGGGGGACAATGGAGACCCAGTACTTC. Encoded protein: CSARFGAGRGTMETQYF.

The chain is built from TRBV20-1 and TRBJ2-7; no reliable D call. The CDR3 extends over 11 amino acids. The germline V and J ends were trimmed by 0 bases and 10 bases, with 10 bases remaining between them. CDR1 and CDR2 from the germline V gene are DFQATT and SNEGSKA (reference sequence). The CDR3 here is CSARDSMSQYF. In nucleotides, the CDR3 is TGCAGTGCTAGAGACAGCATGAGTCAGTACTTC.

There are a few counts of this clonotype. This chain links TRBV13 with TRBJ2-7, with D perhaps matching TRBD2 (5 bases). Germline V CDR1 and CDR2: PRHDT, FYEKMQ (reference sequence). The CDR3 runs 14 residues. V was trimmed by 5 bases and J by 2 bases, leaving 13 bases between them. CDR3: CASSRRTYTYEQYF. The CDR3 DNA sequence: TGTGCCAGCAGCCGAAGGACTTACACCTACGAGCAGTACTTC.

V gene TRBV28 combines with J gene TRBJ2-6, with a weak D call TRBD1 (5 bases). CDR1 is MDHEN, CDR2 SYDVKM, per germline. Trimming took 6 bases from V and 1 from J, leaving 10 bases between them. The length of the CDR3 is 15 residues. CDR3 region: CASRGQRSGANVLTF. The DNA for the CDR3 is TGTGCCAGCAGGGGGCAGCGTTCTGGGGCCAACGTCCTGACTTTC.

This clonotype was picked up many times. The V and J genes are TRBV20-1 and TRBJ2-7, with 7 bases matching TRBD1. V dropped 5 bases and J dropped 1; count of bases not matched to a gene: 11. The CDR3 extends over 15 amino acids. Germline V gives CDR1 DFQATT, CDR2 SNEGSKA (reference sequence). CDR3 sequence reads: CSAPPDREESYEQYF. CDR3 in DNA: TGCAGTGCTCCGCCAGACAGGGAAGAATCCTACGAGCAGTACTTC.

This clonotype showed up many times. The chain combines TRBV27 with TRBJ2-6, with no clear D. Deletions cut 6 bases from V and 4 bases from J, with 25 bases between. The CDR3 is 19 residues long. CDR1 MNHEY and CDR2 SMNVEV come from the germline V gene (reference sequence). The CDR3 here is CASRPNSAQISAGANVLTF. The CDR3, as DNA: TGTGCCAGCAGACCTAACAGTGCCCAAATCTCGGCCGGGGCCAACGTCCTGACTTTC.

The chain recombines TRBV7-3 with TRBJ2-1; D uncertain. The length of the CDR3 is 16 residues. The V end lost 2 bases, the J end lost 0 bases, and 11 bases lay between the germline ends. In germline, CDR1 is SGHTA, CDR2 FQGTGA. For the CDR3, the DNA is TGTGCCAGCAGCTTAGGGTCTAGGACCTCCTACAATGAGCAGTTCTTC. Amino acids: CASSLGSRTSYNEQFF. Filled out from reference TRBV7-3 and TRBJ2-1, the complete variable domain reads GAGVSQTPSNKVTEKGKYVELRCDPISGHTALYWYRQSLGQGPEFLIYFQGTGAADDSGLPNDRFFAVRPEGSVSTLKIQRTERGDSAVYLCASSLGSRTSYNEQFFGPGTRLTVL.

The V gene is TRBV9, the J gene TRBJ1-1, with unresolved D. Germline CDR1 reads SGDLS; CDR2 reads YYNGEE. This CDR3 spans 13 amino acids. V was shortened by 2 bases and J by 4 bases, with 9 bases between the two germline ends. Written as DNA, the CDR3 is TGTGCCAGCAGCGTCTACGGTGGCACTGAAGCTTTCTTT. Amino acid sequence: CASSVYGGTEAFF.

This clonotype was detected ten times or more. This chain joins TRBV7-2 and TRBJ1-6, with 7 bases fitting TRBD1. Germline V gives CDR1 SGHTA, CDR2 FQGNSA. CDR3 length: 15 residues. V was clipped by 2 bases and J by 10 bases; unmatched bases: 8. The DNA of the CDR3 is TGTGCCAGCAGCTTAAGACAGGGTTTAAACTCACCCCTCCACTTT. Protein sequence: CASSLRQGLNSPLHF.

This clonotype was seen ten or more times. The V and J genes are TRBV20-1 and TRBJ2-7; D is tentatively TRBD1 or TRBD2 (5 bases each). Trimming pared 5 bases from V and 6 bases from J, leaving 14 bases between. This CDR3 has 12 amino acids. Looked up from germline, CDR1 is DFQATT and CDR2 is SNEGSKA (reference sequence). The CDR3 reads CSAYRDLAEQYF. CDR3 nucleotides: TGCAGTGCTTACCGGGACCTTGCCGAGCAGTACTTC.

This chain's CDR3 is CASSVSGATSTDTQYF. Written as DNA, the CDR3 is TGTGCCAGCAGCGTCTCCGGGGCGACTAGCACAGATACGCAGTATTTT. This chain joins TRBV9 and TRBJ2-3, with D perhaps given as TRBD1 or TRBD2 (5 bases each). Trimming took off 2 bases at V and 0 bases at J, with 13 bases between the two ends. The CDR3 spans 16 residues. Germline CDR1 reads SGDLS; CDR2 reads YYNGEE.

This clonotype was observed at least ten times. The rearrangement links TRBV29-1 to TRBJ2-1; 8 bases map to TRBD1. Germline assignment: CDR1 SQVTM and CDR2 ANQGSEA. The CDR3 sequence is 14 residues long. Trimming at V came to 5 bases and at J to 5 bases, leaving 8 bases not matched to a gene. The CDR3 here is CSVFRGPSNNEQFF. For the CDR3, the DNA is TGCAGCGTTTTCAGGGGGCCGAGCAACAATGAGCAGTTCTTC.